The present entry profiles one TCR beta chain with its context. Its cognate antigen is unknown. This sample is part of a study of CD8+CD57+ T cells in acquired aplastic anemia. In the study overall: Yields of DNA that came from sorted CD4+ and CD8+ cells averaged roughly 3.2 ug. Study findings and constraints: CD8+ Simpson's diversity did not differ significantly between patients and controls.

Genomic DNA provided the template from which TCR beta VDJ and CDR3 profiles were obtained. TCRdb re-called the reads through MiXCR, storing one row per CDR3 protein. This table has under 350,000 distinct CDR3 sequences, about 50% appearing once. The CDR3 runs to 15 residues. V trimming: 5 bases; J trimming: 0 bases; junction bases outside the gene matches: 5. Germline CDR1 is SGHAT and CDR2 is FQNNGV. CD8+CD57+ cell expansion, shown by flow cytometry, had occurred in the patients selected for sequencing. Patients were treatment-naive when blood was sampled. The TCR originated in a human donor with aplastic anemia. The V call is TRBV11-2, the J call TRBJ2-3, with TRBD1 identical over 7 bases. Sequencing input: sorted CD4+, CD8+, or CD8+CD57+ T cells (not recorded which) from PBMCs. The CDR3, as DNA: TGTGCCAGCAGCCTAACAGGGGATAGCACAGATACGCAGTATTTT. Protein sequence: CASSLTGDSTDTQYF.